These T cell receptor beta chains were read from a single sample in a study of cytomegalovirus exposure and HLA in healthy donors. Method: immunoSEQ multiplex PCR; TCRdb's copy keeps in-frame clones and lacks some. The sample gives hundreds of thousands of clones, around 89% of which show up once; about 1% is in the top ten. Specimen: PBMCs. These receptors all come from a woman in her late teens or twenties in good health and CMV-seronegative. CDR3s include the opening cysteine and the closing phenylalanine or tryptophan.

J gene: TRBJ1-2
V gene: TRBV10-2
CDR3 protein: CASRLGSRNYGYTF

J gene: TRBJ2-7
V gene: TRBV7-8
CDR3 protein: CASSLEGVWGEQYF

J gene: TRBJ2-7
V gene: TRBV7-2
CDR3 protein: CASSLSPDIYEQYF

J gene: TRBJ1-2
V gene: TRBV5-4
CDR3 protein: CASSSGQGVPYGYTF

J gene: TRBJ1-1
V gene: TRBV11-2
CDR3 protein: CASSLANRMNTEAFF

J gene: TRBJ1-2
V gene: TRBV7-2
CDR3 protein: CASSSYPGQGDGYTF

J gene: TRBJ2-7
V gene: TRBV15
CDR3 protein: CATSRTGTGKQYF

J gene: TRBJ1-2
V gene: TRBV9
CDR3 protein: CASSAAGTAYGYTF

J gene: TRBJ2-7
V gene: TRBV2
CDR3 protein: CASSMGQGAVSEQYF

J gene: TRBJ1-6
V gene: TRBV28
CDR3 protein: CASGQAGSPLHF

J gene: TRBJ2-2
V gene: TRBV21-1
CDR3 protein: CASSKGVRLAEMNTGELFF

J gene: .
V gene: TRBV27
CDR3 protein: CASSLVTSGRALAYEQYF

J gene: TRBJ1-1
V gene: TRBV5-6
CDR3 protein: CASSEAGPSIAEAFF